This TCR beta chain comes out of a study of lymphopenia after photon versus proton radiotherapy. The study, taken as a whole, reports: Oligoclonal CD8+ Temra expansion after nadir drove photon patients' diversity drop.

Note on this clone: Its antigen is currently unknown.

Repertoires were generated with immunoSEQ multiplex PCR, while TCRdb's copy carries only in-frame clones and drops some. The repertoire holds about 39,000 clones, with 90% to 95% as singletons. The CDR3 covers 16 residues. V lost 2 bases to trimming and J lost 5 bases; unmatched junction nucleotides: 11. Per the germline V gene, CDR1 is KGHSH and CDR2 is LQKENI. Sequenced here: peripheral blood, sampled from a patient treated with photon-based radiotherapy. The sequence came from a man aged 55 to 70 with cholangiocarcinoma. The chain carries TRBV18 and TRBJ1-2; 7 nucleotides match TRBD1. CDR3 region: CASSPSSGQTIYGYTF. The CDR3 region has the DNA TGTGCCAGCTCACCAAGTTCGGGACAGACAATATATGGCTACACCTTC.